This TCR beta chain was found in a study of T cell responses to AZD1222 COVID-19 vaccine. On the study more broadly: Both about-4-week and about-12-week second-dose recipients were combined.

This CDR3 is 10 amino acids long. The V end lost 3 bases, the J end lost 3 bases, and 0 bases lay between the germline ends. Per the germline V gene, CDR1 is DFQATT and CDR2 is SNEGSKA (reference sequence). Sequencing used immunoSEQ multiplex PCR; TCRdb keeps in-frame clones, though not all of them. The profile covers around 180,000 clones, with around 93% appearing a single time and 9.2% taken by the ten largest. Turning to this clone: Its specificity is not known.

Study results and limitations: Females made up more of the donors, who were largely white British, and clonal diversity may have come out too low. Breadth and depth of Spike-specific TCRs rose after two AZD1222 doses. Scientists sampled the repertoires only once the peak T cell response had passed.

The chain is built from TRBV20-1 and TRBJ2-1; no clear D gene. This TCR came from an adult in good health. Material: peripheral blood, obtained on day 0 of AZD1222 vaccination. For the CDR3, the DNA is TGCAGTGCTAGCTACAATGAGCAGTTCTTC. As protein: CSASYNEQFF.